What follows are 3 T cell receptor beta chains derived from one specimen sequenced in a study of blood T cell repertoires in COVID-19 (dated by TCRdb to about 2020). The receptor library was made with the immunoSEQ multiplex PCR assay. TCRdb took this table from immuneACCESS and kept in-frame rearrangements with V and J called. Such tables lack part of the clones; where checked against another copy, unresolved V genes explain under half of the gap, and the rest is unexplained. The sample has 150,000 to 200,000 clones on record, over 75% of them singletons. The ten top clones hold 9.5% to 12% of the sample. Sequencing used PBMCs or T cells enriched from blood (not recorded which). These TCRs come from a man aged 45-65 years who had recovered from COVID-19.

The gene calls are TRBV19 and TRBJ2-5; possibly TRBD2 for D (6 bases). This CDR3 spans 14 amino acids. The germline V gene has CDR1 LNHDA and CDR2 SQIVND (reference sequence). The germline V and J ends were trimmed by 9 bases and 7 bases, with 21 bases remaining between them. The CDR3 bases are TGTGCCAGCACCCCCCCGGGGGTCGAAGGGACCCAGTACTTC. It translates to CASTPPGVEGTQYF.

The J gene is TRBJ2-7, the V gene TRBV11-2, with D possibly matching TRBD2 (5 bases). The CDR3 covers 14 residues. The V gene's germline CDR1 is SGHAT and CDR2 FQNNGV. V gave up 1 base and J gave up 1 base, with 8 bases separating them. Here the CDR3 reads CASSLVSGSYEQYF. In nucleotides, the CDR3 is TGTGCCAGCAGCTTAGTGAGCGGTTCCTACGAGCAGTACTTC.

The chain couples TRBV5-4 to TRBJ2-1, with D possibly matching TRBD1 (5 bases). V was clipped by 0 bases and J by 7 bases, with 17 bases between them. Germline V gene data show CDR1 as SGHNT and CDR2 as YYREEE (reference sequence). The CDR3 is 16 amino acids. CDR3: CASSLEWGAKLNEQFF. CDR3 bases: TGTGCCAGCAGCTTGGAATGGGGCGCAAAATTGAATGAGCAGTTCTTC.